These 14 T cell receptor beta chains came from one sample sequenced in a study of blood T cell repertoires in COVID-19. The data were produced by immunoSEQ multiplex PCR, yet TCRdb's version contains in-frame clones alone and is incomplete. The table lists 98,000 or so clones, 86% of them singletons. What was sequenced was peripheral blood. The receptors derive from a woman aged 55-70 years in a cohort sampled during active or convalescent COVID-19.

The chain recombines TRBV29-1 with TRBJ1-1, with a weak D call TRBD1 (6 bases). V lost 1 base and J lost 6, with 12 bases in between. Germline V CDR1 and CDR2: SQVTM, ANQGSEA. This CDR3 comprises 13 residues. The CDR3 is CSVEGEGGAEAFF. The DNA for the CDR3 is TGCAGCGTTGAAGGGGAAGGGGGGGCTGAAGCTTTCTTT.

V gene TRBV7-2 combines with J gene TRBJ1-1; D perhaps matches TRBD1 (6 bases). Trimming left V 5 bases short and J 3 bases short, with 13 bases between. Germline V gene data show CDR1 as SGHTA and CDR2 as FQGNSA. The CDR3 is made up of 14 amino acids. The CDR3 here is CASSPQGSHTEAFF. The DNA of the CDR3 is TGTGCCAGCAGCCCCCAGGGGTCTCACACTGAAGCTTTCTTT.

The table lists this clone with a few counts. The J gene is TRBJ2-1, the V gene TRBV6-4; weak D call: TRBD1 (6 bases). Germline CDR1 MRHNA, CDR2 SNTAGT. The CDR3 loop spans 14 amino acids. V lost 6 bases and J 9 bases, leaving 18 bases between the germline ends. This CDR3 is CASRPGTSAGEQFF. The DNA for the CDR3 is TGTGCCAGCAGACCCGGGACATCCGCGGGTGAGCAGTTCTTC.

This chain links TRBV19 with TRBJ1-1, with 8 bases aligning to TRBD1. This CDR3 contains 16 residues. Looked up from germline, CDR1 is LNHDA and CDR2 is SQIVND (reference sequence). The V segment lost 5 bases and the J segment 4 bases; nucleotides outside the gene matches: 12. The DNA for the CDR3 is TGTGCCAGTAGTCCGCAGACAGGGGTCTTAGTCACTGAAGCTTTCTTT. It translates to CASSPQTGVLVTEAFF.

The chain has TRBV19 and TRBJ2-5, with TRBD2 matching over 9 bases. Germline trimming cut 3 bases from V and 4 bases from J; bases unmatched to any gene: 6. CDR1 is LNHDA, CDR2 SQIVND, per germline (reference sequence). This CDR3 is built from 15 residues. CDR3 nucleotide sequence: TGTGCCAGTAGTATGCTCCCAGCGGGGGGAGAGACCCAGTACTTC. Protein: CASSMLPAGGETQYF.

The V call is TRBV6-6, the J call TRBJ2-7; TRBD1 matches at 8 bases. V was pared by 11 bases and J by 1 base, with 10 bases of the junction left unmatched. There are 14 residues in the CDR3. Germline CDR1 MNHNY, CDR2 SVGAGI (reference sequence). CDR3 in DNA: TGTGCCGCCCGATGGGGACAGGTGTCCTACGAGCAGTACTTC. This sequence encodes CAARWGQVSYEQYF.

The J gene is TRBJ1-6, the V gene TRBV28; no firm D call. V dropped 5 bases and J dropped 10 bases, with 18 bases sitting between them. The germline V gene encodes CDR1 MDHEN and CDR2 SYDVKM. CDR3 length equals 15 residues. The CDR3: CASSPPGFLGSPLHF. CDR3 nucleotides: TGTGCCAGCAGTCCACCGGGATTCCTAGGGTCACCCCTCCACTTT.

CDR3 sequence: CASSLTGTSGAEQYF. The CDR3 DNA follows: TGCGCCAGCAGCTTAACCGGGACTAGTGGAGCCGAGCAGTACTTC. The V gene is TRBV5-1, the J gene TRBJ2-7, with 8 bases matching TRBD2. This CDR3 comprises 15 residues. Germline V gives CDR1 SGHRS, CDR2 YFSETQ. The ends lost 2 bases at V and 6 bases at J; junction bases unmatched: 10. Full variable domain (remainder filled in from reference TRBV5-1 and TRBJ2-7): KAGVTQTPRYLIKTRGQQVTLSCSPISGHRSVSWYQQTPGQGLQFLFEYFSETQRNKGNFPGRFSGRQFSNSRSEMNVSTLELGDSALYLCASSLTGTSGAEQYFGPGTRLTVT.

The chain combines TRBV11-2 with TRBJ2-2, with 7 bases lining up with TRBD2. The V segment lost 2 bases and the J segment 7 bases; nucleotides outside the gene matches: 10. Germline-derived CDR1 and CDR2 are SGHAT and FQNNGV. This CDR3 region has 16 residues. CDR3 region: CASSLRPGGRGGELFF. The CDR3 coding sequence is TGTGCCAGCAGCTTAAGGCCGGGAGGTCGAGGCGGGGAGCTGTTTTTT.

V usage is TRBV4-1 and J usage is TRBJ1-1, with D unresolved. V was pared by 0 bases and J by 0 bases, with 8 bases between. CDR1 is MGHRA, CDR2 YSYEKL, per germline. The CDR3 is 15 amino acids. This chain's CDR3 is CASSQENSLNTEAFF. The CDR3 region has the DNA TGCGCCAGCAGCCAAGAAAACTCACTGAACACTGAAGCTTTCTTT.

Remarks on this clone: The same CDR3 can be traced to other DNA sequences in this sample. The chain couples TRBV2 to TRBJ1-1; perhaps TRBD1 as D (5 bases). Per germline, CDR1 SNHLY and CDR2 FYNNEI. This CDR3 spans 13 amino acids. V lost 1 base and J lost 4, with 7 bases in between. CDR3 DNA: TGTGCCAGCAGTGAAGATAGGGGCACTGAAGCTTTCTTT. Amino acids: CASSEDRGTEAFF.

The V gene is TRBV5-1, the J gene TRBJ1-2; weak D call: TRBD1 (6 bases). Germline V gene sequence: CDR1 SGHRS, CDR2 YFSETQ. The CDR3 covers 15 residues. Trimming shortened V by 0 bases and J by 2 bases, and 11 bases separated the two germline ends. CDR3 amino acids: CASSLAGGLNYGYTF. The CDR3 DNA sequence: TGCGCCAGCAGCTTGGCGGGGGGGCTAAACTATGGCTACACCTTC.

This clone has a handful of counts. The V call is TRBV6-5, the J call TRBJ2-1; TRBD1 agrees at 7 bases. The germline CDR1 and CDR2 sequences are MNHEY and SVGAGI. This CDR3 has 14 amino acids. Losses at the gene ends were 6 bases for V and 9 bases for J; bases not matched to a gene: 11. As DNA, the CDR3 is TGTGCCAGCAGCCGACACACAGGGGACCGTGAGCAGTTCTTC. Translating it yields CASSRHTGDREQFF.

This sequence joins TRBV9 and TRBJ1-2; 7 nucleotides match TRBD1. CDR1 SGDLS and CDR2 YYNGEE come from the germline V gene. This CDR3 is 15 amino acids long. V trimming: 4 bases; J trimming: 5 bases; junction bases outside the gene matches: 11. Here the CDR3 reads CASSPDHARGYGYTF. CDR3 nucleotides: TGTGCCAGCAGCCCCGACCATGCCAGGGGGTATGGCTACACCTTC.